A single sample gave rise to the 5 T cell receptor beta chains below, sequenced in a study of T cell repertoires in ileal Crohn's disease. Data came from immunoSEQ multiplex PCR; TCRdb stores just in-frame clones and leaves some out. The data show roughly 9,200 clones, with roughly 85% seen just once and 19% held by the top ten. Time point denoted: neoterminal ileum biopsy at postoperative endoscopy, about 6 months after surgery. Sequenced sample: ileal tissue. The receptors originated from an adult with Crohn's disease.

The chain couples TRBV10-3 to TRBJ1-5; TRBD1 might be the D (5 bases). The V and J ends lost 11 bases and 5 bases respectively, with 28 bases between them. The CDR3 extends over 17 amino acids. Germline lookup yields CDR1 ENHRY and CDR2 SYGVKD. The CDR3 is CAPISPHSEGPDQPQHF. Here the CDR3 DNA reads TGTGCCCCTATCTCACCCCATTCGGAGGGGCCGGATCAGCCCCAGCATTTT.

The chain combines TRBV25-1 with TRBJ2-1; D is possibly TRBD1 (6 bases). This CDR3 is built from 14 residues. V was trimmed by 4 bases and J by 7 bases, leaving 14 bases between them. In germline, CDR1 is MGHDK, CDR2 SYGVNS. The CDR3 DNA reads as TGTGCCAGCAGTGCCCACAGGGTAAGAAATGAGCAGTTCTTC. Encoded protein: CASSAHRVRNEQFF.

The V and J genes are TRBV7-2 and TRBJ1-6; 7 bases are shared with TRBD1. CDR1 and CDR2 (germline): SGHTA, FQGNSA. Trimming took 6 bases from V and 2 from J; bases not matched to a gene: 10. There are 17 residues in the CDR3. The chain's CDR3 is CASRLTGEGAYNSPLHF. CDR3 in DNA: TGTGCCAGCAGACTAACAGGGGAAGGCGCCTATAATTCACCCCTCCACTTT.

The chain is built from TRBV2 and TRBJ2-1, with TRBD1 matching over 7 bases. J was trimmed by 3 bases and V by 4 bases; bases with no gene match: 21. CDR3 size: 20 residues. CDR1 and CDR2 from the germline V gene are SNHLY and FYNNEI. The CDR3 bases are TGTGCCAGCAGTGGGCCCCCGACAGGGATACTCTGGATGAACTACAATGAGCAGTTCTTC. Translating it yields CASSGPPTGILWMNYNEQFF.

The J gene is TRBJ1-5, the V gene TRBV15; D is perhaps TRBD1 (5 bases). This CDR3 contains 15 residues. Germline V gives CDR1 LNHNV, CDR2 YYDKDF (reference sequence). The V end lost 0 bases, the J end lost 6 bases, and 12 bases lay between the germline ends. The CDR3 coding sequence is TGTGCCACCAGCAGAGATTCGGGGGGGACTCAGCCCCAGCATTTT. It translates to CATSRDSGGTQPQHF.